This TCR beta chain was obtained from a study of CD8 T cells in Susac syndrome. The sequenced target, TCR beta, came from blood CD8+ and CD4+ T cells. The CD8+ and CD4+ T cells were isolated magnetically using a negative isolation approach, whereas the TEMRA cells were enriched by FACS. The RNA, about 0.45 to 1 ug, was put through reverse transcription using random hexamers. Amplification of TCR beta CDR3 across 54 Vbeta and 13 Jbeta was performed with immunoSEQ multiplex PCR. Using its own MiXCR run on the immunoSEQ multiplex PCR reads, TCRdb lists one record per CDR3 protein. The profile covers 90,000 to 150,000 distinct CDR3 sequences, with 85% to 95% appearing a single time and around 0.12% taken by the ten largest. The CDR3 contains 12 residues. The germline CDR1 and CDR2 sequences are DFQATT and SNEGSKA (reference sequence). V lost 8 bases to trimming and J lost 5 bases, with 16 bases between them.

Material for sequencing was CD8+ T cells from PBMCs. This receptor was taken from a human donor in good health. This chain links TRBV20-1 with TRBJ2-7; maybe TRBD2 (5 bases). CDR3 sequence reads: CSSSGRRNEQYF. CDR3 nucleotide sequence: TGCAGTTCGTCGGGTCGGAGGAACGAGCAGTACTTC.